The source of this TCR beta chain is a study of T cells after yellow fever vaccination. This clonotype was recorded a few times. From the 5' RACE reads, TCRdb called clonotypes with MiXCR, one entry per CDR3 protein. The table includes 400,000 or so distinct CDR3 sequences, more than 5.5% detected once. Here the sequenced sample was PBMCs, taken 5 days after the yellow fever booster vaccination. This receptor was identified in a man in his thirties or forties who received the YFV17D yellow fever vaccine.

The CDR3 bases are TGTGCCAGCTCACCATCCAGGGTTCTCGGAGCTTTCTTT. Translated: CASSPSRVLGAFF. This chain connects TRBV18 to TRBJ1-1; D might be TRBD1 (5 bases). V shed 2 bases and J shed 10 bases, with 14 bases lying between them. This CDR3 is 13 amino acids long. The germline V gene has CDR1 KGHSH and CDR2 LQKENI.